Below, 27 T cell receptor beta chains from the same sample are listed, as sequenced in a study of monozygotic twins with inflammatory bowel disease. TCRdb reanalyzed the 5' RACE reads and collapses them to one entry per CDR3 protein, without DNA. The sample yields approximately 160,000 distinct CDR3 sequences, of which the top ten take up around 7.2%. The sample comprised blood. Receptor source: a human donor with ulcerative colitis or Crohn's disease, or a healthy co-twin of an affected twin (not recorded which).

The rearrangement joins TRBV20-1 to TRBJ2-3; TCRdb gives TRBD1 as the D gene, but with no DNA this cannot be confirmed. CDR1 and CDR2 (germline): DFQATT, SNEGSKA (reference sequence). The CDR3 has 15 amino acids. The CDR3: CSARLRGWGTDTQYF.

CDR3 residues: CASSWTGQETQYF. This chain connects TRBV5-1 to TRBJ2-5; as DNA is missing, the TRBD1 call by TCRdb cannot be tested. CDR1 SGHRS and CDR2 YFSETQ come from the germline V gene. The CDR3 runs 13 residues.

CDR3 residues: CASSRVFSGGYEQYF. V gene TRBV5-1 combines with J gene TRBJ2-7; TCRdb indicates TRBD1, and absent DNA this call remains unverified. The germline V gene encodes CDR1 SGHRS and CDR2 YFSETQ. This CDR3 is built from 15 residues.

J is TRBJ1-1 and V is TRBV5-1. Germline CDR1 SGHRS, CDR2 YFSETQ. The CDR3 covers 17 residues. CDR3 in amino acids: CASSLAGGGTLNTEAFF.

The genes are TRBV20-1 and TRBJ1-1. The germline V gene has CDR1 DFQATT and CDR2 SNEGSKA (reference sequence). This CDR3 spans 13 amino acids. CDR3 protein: CSARRLRLTEAFF.

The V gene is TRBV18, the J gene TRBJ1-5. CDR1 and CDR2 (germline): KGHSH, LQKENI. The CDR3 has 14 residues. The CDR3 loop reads CASSRNDGNQPQHF.

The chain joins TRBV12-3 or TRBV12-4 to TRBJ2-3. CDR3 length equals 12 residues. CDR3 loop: CASSLGLDTQYF.

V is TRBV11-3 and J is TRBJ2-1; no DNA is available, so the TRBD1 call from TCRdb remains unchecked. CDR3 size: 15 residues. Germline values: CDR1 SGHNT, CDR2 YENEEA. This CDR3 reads CASRRPGGAGNEQFF.

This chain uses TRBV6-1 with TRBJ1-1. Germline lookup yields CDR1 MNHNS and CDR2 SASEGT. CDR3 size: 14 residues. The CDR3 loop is CASSEVTENTEAFF.

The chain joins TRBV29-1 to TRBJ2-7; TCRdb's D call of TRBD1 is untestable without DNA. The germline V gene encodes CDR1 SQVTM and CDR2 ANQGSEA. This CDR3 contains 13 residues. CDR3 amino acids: CSVEVAGPYEQYF.

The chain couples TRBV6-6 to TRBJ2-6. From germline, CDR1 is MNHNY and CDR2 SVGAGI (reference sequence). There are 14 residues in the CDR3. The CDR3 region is CASSPTAGVNVLTF.

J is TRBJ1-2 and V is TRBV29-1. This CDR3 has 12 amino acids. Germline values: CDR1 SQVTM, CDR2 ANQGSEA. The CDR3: CSVDRRGEGYTF.

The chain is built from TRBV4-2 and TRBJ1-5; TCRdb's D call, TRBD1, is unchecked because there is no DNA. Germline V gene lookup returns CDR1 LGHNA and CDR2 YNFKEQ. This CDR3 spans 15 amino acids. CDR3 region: CASSQAPGGHQPQHF.

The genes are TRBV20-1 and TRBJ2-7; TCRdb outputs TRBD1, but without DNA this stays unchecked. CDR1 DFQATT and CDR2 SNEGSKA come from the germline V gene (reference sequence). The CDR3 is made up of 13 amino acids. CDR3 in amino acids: CSASGNRGSEQYF.

CDR3 sequence: CSARGKLIAKNIQYF. V usage is TRBV20-1 and J usage is TRBJ2-4. The CDR3 is made up of 15 amino acids. Germline CDR1 is DFQATT and CDR2 is SNEGSKA (reference sequence).

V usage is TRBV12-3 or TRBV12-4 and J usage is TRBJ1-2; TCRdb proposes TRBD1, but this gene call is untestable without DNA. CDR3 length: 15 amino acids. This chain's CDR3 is CASNPDSRGSYGYTF.

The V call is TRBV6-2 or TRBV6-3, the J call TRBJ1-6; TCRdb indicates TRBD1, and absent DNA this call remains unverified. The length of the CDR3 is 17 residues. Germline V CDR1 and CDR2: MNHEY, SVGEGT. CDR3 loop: CASSPVTPGQGLSPLHF.

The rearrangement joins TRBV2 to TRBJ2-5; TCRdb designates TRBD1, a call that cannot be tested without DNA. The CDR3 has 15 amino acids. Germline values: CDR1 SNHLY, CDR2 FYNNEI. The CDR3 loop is CASSEASRGEETQYF.

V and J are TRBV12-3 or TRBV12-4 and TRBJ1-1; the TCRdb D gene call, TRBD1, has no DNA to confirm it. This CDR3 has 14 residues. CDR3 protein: CASSSGTAYTEAFF.

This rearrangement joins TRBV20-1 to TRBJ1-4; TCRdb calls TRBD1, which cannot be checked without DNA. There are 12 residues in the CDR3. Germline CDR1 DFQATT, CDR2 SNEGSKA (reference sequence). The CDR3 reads CSARDRGEKLFF.

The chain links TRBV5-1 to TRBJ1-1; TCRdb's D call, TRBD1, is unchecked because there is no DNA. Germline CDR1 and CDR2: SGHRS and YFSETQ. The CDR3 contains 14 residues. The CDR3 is CASSLGDRDTEAFF.

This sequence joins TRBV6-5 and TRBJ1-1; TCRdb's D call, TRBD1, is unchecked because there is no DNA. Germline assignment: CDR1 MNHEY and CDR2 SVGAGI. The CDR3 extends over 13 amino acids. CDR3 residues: CASTAPGNTEAFF.

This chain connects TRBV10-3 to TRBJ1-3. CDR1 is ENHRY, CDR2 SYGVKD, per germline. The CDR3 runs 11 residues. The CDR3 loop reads CAISEGNTIYF.

This CDR3 reads CASSHWTGALTHGYTF. This chain connects TRBV5-5 to TRBJ1-2; the TCRdb D gene call, TRBD1, has no DNA to confirm it. This CDR3 has 16 residues. The germline CDR1 and CDR2 sequences are SGHKS and YYEKEE (reference sequence).

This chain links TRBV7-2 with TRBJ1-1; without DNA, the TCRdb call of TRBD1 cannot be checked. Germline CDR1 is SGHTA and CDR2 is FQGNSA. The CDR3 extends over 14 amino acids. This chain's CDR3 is CASSLVEGHTEAFF.

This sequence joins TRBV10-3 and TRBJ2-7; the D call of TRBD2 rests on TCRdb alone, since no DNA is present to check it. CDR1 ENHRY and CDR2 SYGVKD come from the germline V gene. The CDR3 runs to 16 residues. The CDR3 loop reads CAISEPPSGRTGEQYF.

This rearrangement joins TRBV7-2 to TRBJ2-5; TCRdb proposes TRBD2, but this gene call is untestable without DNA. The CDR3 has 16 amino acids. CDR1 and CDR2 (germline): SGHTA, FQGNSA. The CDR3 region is CASSLLASGKGETQYF.